This T cell receptor beta chain was sequenced in a study of CD8 T cells in Susac syndrome. cDNA came from roughly 0.47 to 1 ug RNA primed by random hexamers. TCRdb itself ran the immunoSEQ multiplex PCR reads through MiXCR, one entry per CDR3 protein. This sample yields 100,000 to 150,000 distinct CDR3 sequences, of which around 94% are seen a single time; around 0.078% belongs to the top ten. Of note for this clonotype: Its antigen remains unknown.

Sequencing of TCR beta was undertaken in CD8+ and CD4+ T cells derived from blood. Negative isolation was used for CD8+ and CD4+ T cells and FACS enrichment for TEMRA cells. Study-level points and caveats: The number of individuals included in the study's TCR sequencing and HLA analysis was acknowledged as relatively small.

The sequenced sample was CD4+ T cells from PBMCs. The receptor was isolated from a human donor in good health.

The CDR3 is CASSGSAAPYNEQFF. DNA of the CDR3: TGTGCCAGCAGCGGCTCGGCGGCGCCCTACAATGAGCAGTTCTTC. This chain joins TRBV2 and TRBJ2-1; D remains unclear. The CDR3 is 15 amino acids. The germline V and J ends were trimmed by 6 bases and 2 bases, with 14 bases remaining between them. Germline V gene sequence: CDR1 SNHLY, CDR2 FYNNEI.